A selection of T cell receptor beta chains follows, all from one sample in a study of T cell responses to AZD1222 COVID-19 vaccine. The table came from immunoSEQ multiplex PCR; TCRdb's copy has only in-frame clones and leaves some out. The sample consists of fewer than 200,000 clones, 85% to 95% of them appearing once. This material consisted of peripheral blood, taken 28 days after the second AZD1222 dose. These receptors came from an adult who received the AZD1222 COVID-19 vaccine. CDR3s include the opening cysteine and the closing phenylalanine or tryptophan.

v_call	j_call	cdr3_aa
TRBV24-1	TRBJ2-2	CATTDQGAGELFF
TRBV28	TRBJ1-1	CASKGPPGHRGTEAFF
TRBV11-3	TRBJ2-2	CASSSYRSGELFF
TRBV5-5	TRBJ1-6	CASSWGVGTGSSPLHF
TRBV5-1	TRBJ2-1	CASSLRGQAYNEQFF
TRBV11-1	TRBJ1-2	CASSLPQRGYTF
TRBV4-3	TRBJ1-1	CASKMEGNTEAFF
TRBV11-3	TRBJ1-2	CASSAEGYGYTF
TRBV4-2	TRBJ2-2	CASSPGNEAGGKTGELFF
TRBV2	TRBJ2-3	CASTGLAGGKDTDTQYF
TRBV6-7	TRBJ2-6	CASSYTPQARIFSGANVLTF
TRBV15	TRBJ1-5	CATSQERVSNQPQHF
TRBV27	TRBJ1-3	CASRPIGMSSGNTIYF
TRBV28	TRBJ1-5	CASSRDWGSAEAQHF
TRBV28	TRBJ1-1	CASSPGGRNTEAFF
TRBV18	TRBJ2-2	CASSPGRPRGPTGELFF
TRBV15	TRBJ2-4	CATSRDTSGGYNIQYF
TRBV7-9	TRBJ2-5	CASSSDPSAQETQYF
TRBV5-1	TRBJ2-1	CASSSLAGQYNEQFF
TRBV25-1	TRBJ2-7	CAPTTSGGTYEQYF
TRBV7-2	TRBJ2-1	CASSLVGLAGGEQFF
TRBV19	TRBJ1-6	CASHYQGGSPLHF
TRBV7-2	TRBJ1-1	CASSLAETRMAEAFF
TRBV5-5	TRBJ1-1	CASSFGTATGEAFF
TRBV9	TRBJ2-3	CASSVGPQGADTQYF
TRBV15	TRBJ1-2	CATSKDRVYTF
TRBV3-1/TRBV3-2	TRBJ1-1	CASRTIGSGTEAFF
TRBV5-6	TRBJ1-5	CASSSIRVTGNQPQHF
TRBV6-5	TRBJ1-1	CASNGGTEAFF
TRBV10-3	TRBJ1-5	CATTGGDHQPQHF
TRBV19	TRBJ1-6	CASRKASGTYNSPLHF
TRBV7-9	TRBJ1-5	CASSSTDSNQPQHF
TRBV19	TRBJ1-5	CASSQQGAGNQPQHF
TRBV9	TRBJ1-4	CASSVGGEGEKLFF
TRBV6-2/TRBV6-3	TRBJ2-1	CASSSFLDRVRNNEQFF
TRBV9	TRBJ1-1	CASSGRQGDTEAFF
TRBV5-1	TRBJ2-5	CASSLGASGEETQYF
TRBV5-1	TRBJ1-3	CASSAGGPIGTAIYF
TRBV18	TRBJ1-4	CASSLDRALNEKLFF
TRBV28	TRBJ2-7	CASSLGGTGEQYF
TRBV5-1	TRBJ2-2	CASSWTGPTGELFF
TRBV4-1	TRBJ2-7	CASSQDHLEDSYEQYF
TRBV18	TRBJ1-2	CASSPVDGAYGYTF
TRBV2	TRBJ1-2	CASGGGGGTDGYTF
TRBV5-6	TRBJ1-1	CASSSGQGARTEAFF
TRBV7-9	TRBJ2-7	CASSLPDSYEQYF
TRBV6-4	TRBJ2-6	CASSVRGGAGANVLTF
TRBV18	TRBJ1-1	CASSQDTGITEAFF
TRBV4-3	TRBJ1-1	CASSQRTGGWTEAFF
TRBV2	TRBJ1-1	CASSLKIGNTEAFF
TRBV5-1	TRBJ1-4	CASSWRAGSNEKLFF
TRBV27	TRBJ2-2	CASTGSGTGELFF
TRBV3-1/TRBV3-2	TRBJ2-5	CASSPSITGSQETQYF
TRBV5-1	TRBJ2-5	CASSLQGVQETQYF
TRBV27	TRBJ2-7	CASSLEGGRGSYEQYF
TRBV5-1	TRBJ1-1	CASSLSGGNTEAFF